What follows is one T cell receptor beta chain and its context. The antigen is undetermined. Runs used v3.0 of the immunoSEQ assay and were done at survey level. Data came from immunoSEQ multiplex PCR; TCRdb stores just in-frame clones and leaves some out. The repertoire holds some 16,000 clones, with 80% to 95% as singletons. This sample was included in a study of long-term antiretroviral therapy in people with HIV. This CDR3 has 16 amino acids. The germline V gene has CDR1 MNHEY and CDR2 SVGAGI. Trimming stripped 0 bases from V and 7 bases from J, with 18 bases between. Only United States sites treated participants with HIV. Findings of the study overall: Spans of CDR3 length were tighter for HIV repertoires than for controls. In the period from about 2003 to 2018, blood was collected, possibly under older ART regimens. Clones that had undergone expansion before ART prevailed in the repertoire throughout all time points.

This sequence originates from a woman between 35 and 50 years old with HIV. The input for sequencing was unsorted PBMCs, taken 0.6 years after starting antiretroviral therapy. The rearrangement uses TRBV6-5 and TRBJ1-2; TRBD1 is a possible D gene (5 bases). The CDR3 bases are TGTGCCAGCAGTTACTCGAGAATACCGGGGCCTATTGGCTACACCTTC. It is translated as CASSYSRIPGPIGYTF.